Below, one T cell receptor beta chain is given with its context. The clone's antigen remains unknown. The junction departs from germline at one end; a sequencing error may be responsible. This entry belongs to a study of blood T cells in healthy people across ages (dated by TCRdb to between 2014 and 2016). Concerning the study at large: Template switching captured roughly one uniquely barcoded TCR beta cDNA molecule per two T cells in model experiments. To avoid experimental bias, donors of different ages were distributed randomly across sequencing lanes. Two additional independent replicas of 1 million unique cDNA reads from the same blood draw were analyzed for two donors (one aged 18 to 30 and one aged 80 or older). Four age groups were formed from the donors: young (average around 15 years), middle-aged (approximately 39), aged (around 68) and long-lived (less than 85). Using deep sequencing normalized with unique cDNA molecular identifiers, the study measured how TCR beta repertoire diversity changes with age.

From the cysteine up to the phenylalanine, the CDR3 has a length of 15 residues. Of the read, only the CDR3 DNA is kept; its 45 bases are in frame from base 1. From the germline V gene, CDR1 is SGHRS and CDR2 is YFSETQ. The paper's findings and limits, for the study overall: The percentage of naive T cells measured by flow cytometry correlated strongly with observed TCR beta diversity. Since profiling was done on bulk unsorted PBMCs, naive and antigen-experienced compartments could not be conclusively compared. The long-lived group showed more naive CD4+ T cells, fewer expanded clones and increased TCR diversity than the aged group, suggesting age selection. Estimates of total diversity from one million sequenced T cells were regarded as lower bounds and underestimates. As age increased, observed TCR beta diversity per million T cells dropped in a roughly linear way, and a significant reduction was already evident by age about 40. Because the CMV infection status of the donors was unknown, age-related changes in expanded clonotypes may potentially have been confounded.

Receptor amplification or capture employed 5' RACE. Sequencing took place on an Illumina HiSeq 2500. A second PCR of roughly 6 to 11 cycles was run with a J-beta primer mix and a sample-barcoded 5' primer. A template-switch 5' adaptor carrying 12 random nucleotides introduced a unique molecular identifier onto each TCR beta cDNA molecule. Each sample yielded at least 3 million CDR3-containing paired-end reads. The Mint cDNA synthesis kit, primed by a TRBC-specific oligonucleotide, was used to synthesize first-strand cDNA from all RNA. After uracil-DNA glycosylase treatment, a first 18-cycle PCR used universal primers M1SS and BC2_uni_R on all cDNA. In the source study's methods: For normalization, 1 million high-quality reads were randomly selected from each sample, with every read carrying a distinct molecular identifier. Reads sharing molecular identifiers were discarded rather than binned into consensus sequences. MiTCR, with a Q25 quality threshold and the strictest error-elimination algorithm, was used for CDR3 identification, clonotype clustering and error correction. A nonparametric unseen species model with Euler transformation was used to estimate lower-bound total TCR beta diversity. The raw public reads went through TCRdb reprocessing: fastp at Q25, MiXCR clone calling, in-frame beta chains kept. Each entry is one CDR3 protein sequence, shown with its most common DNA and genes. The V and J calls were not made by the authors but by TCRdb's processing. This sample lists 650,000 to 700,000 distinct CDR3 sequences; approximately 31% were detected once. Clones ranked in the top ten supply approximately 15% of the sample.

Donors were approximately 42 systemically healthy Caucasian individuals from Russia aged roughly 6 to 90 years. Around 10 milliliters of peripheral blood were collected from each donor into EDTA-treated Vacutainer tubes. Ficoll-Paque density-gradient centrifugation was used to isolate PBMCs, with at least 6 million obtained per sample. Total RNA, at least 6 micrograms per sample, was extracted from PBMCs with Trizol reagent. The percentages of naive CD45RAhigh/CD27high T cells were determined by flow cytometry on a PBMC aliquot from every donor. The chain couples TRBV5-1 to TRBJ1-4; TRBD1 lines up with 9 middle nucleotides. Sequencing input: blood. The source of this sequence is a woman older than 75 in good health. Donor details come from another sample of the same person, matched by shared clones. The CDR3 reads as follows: CASSLQGARDERLFF. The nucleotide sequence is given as TGCGCCAGCAGCTTACAGGGGGCTCGGGATGAAAGACTGTTTTTT.